This T cell receptor (beta chain) was captured in a study of T cells in localized non-small cell lung cancer. Sequencing used immunoSEQ multiplex PCR; TCRdb keeps in-frame clones, though not all of them. The sample includes roughly 58,000 clones, about four fifths of them seen just once. Study outcomes and limitations: In adjacent lung appeared a median around 54 of the top 100 tumor clones.

Worth noting for this clone: The antigen remains unidentified.

The CDR3 has 14 amino acids. V gave up 1 base and J gave up 4 bases; unmatched junction bases: 3. Looked up from germline, CDR1 is SNHLY and CDR2 is FYNNEI. This chain uses TRBV2 with TRBJ1-2; 7 bases match TRBD1. The specimen comprised PBMCs, sampled before any cancer treatment. This clonotype originated in a man aged 40 to 70 with stage II lung adenocarcinoma. This CDR3 is CASSEDRGTYGYTF. In DNA, the CDR3 is TGTGCCAGCAGTGAAGACAGGGGCACCTATGGCTACACCTTC.